Each of the 26 T cell receptor beta chains below was sequenced from the same sample in a study of blood T cell repertoires in COVID-19. Clones were sequenced by immunoSEQ multiplex PCR, and TCRdb holds only the in-frame ones, with some missing. Of over 200,000 clones listed, approximately 87% are singletons. The sample taken for sequencing was PBMCs or T cells enriched from blood (not recorded which). These TCRs come from a woman between 50 and 59 years old in a cohort exposed to, infected with or recovered from COVID-19 (not recorded which).

V and J are TRBV10-3 and TRBJ2-2, with 10 bases that match TRBD1. The CDR3 sequence is 14 residues long. Germline-derived CDR1 and CDR2 are ENHRY and SYGVKD. After removal of 6 bases from V and 6 bases from J, the junction contained 4 bases not matched to a gene. CDR3 sequence reads: CAIRGTGVPGELFF. For the CDR3, the DNA is TGTGCCATCAGGGGGACAGGGGTCCCCGGGGAGCTGTTTTTT.

The CDR3 coding sequence is TGTGCCAGCAGCGGGAACGGGGCTGGGGCCAACGTCCTGACTTTC. Its translation is CASSGNGAGANVLTF. The chain has TRBV9 and TRBJ2-6; D is possibly TRBD2 (5 bases). Looked up from germline, CDR1 is SGDLS and CDR2 is YYNGEE. The CDR3 has 15 residues. V gave up 3 bases and J gave up 2 bases, with 9 bases separating them.

This chain joins TRBV5-3 and TRBJ1-1, with D unresolved. Being an ORF, TRBV5-3 has a function that is uncertain. Trimming removed 0 bases at V and 3 bases at J, with 15 bases between. The CDR3 spans 16 residues. The CDR3 loop is CARSLVIGKSDTEAFF. Written as DNA, the CDR3 is TGTGCCAGAAGCTTGGTAATCGGTAAGTCCGACACTGAAGCTTTCTTT.

The chain carries TRBV6-5 and TRBJ2-1; D gene uncertain. The CDR3 consists of 14 residues. Per the germline V gene, CDR1 is MNHEY and CDR2 is SVGAGI. V shed 2 bases and J shed 6 bases, with 11 bases lying between them. In DNA form, the CDR3 reads TGTGCCAGCAGTTACCTCCGATCGGGCAATGAGCAGTTCTTC. Its translation: CASSYLRSGNEQFF.

Comment on this clone: Given a much more abundant clone one base away, this may be a read error. This rearrangement joins TRBV4-2 to TRBJ2-7; D call uncertain. Trimming cost V 0 bases and J 4 bases, with 4 bases left between them. The CDR3 totals 12 residues. Germline-derived CDR1 and CDR2 are LGHNA and YNFKEQ. The CDR3 DNA follows: TGTGCCAGCAGCCAAGATAGTTACGAGCAGTACTTC. Translation gives CASSQDSYEQYF.

The rearrangement uses TRBV28 and TRBJ1-1; D is undetermined. Per germline, CDR1 MDHEN and CDR2 SYDVKM. The CDR3 loop spans 12 amino acids. V was clipped by 6 bases and J by 0 bases, with 5 bases between them. The CDR3 sequence: CASRRVNTEAFF. The CDR3 DNA is TGTGCCAGCAGACGAGTGAACACTGAAGCTTTCTTT. Looking up the rest from reference TRBV28 and TRBJ1-1 gives the full variable domain: DVKVTQSSRYLVKRTGEKVFLECVQDMDHENMFWYRQDPGLGLRLIYFSYDVKMKEKGDIPEGYSVSREKKERFSLILESASTNQTSMYLCASRRVNTEAFFGQGTRLTVV.

The rearrangement joins TRBV3-1 (or the pseudogene TRBV3-2) to TRBJ1-1; D is unresolved. The CDR3 consists of 15 residues. Germline V gene data show CDR1 as LGHDT and CDR2 as YNNKEL (reference sequence). V lost 4 bases and J 0 bases, leaving 12 bases between the germline ends. In DNA, the CDR3 is TGTGCCAGCAGCCGGAACTCAGCGGTGAACACTGAAGCTTTCTTT. Its translation: CASSRNSAVNTEAFF.

The chain links TRBV5-6 to TRBJ2-7; maybe TRBD2 (5 bases). The germline V and J ends were trimmed by 3 bases and 0 bases, with 16 bases remaining between them. The CDR3 is made up of 16 amino acids. Germline values: CDR1 SGHDT, CDR2 YYEEEE. The CDR3, as DNA: TGTGCCAGCAGCTCCATGCGGGCAGAATACTCCTACGAGCAGTACTTC. This sequence encodes CASSSMRAEYSYEQYF. Full variable domain (outside the CDR3, taken from reference TRBV5-6 and TRBJ2-7): DAGVTQSPTHLIKTRGQQVTLRCSPKSGHDTVSWYQQALGQGPQFIFQYYEEEERQRGNFPDRFSGHQFPNYSSELNVNALLLGDSALYLCASSSMRAEYSYEQYFGPGTRLTVT.

This chain connects TRBV30 to TRBJ1-3; D gene uncertain. The germline gives CDR1 GTSNPN, CDR2 SVGIG (reference sequence). The CDR3 is 14 amino acids. Between the trimmed V and J ends, which lost 2 bases and 3 bases, there was a span of 11 bases. This chain's CDR3 is CAWSIERDGNTIYF. For the CDR3, the DNA is TGTGCCTGGAGTATTGAGAGAGATGGAAACACCATATATTTT.

V and J are TRBV5-1 and TRBJ1-2, with a weak D call TRBD1 (6 bases). The CDR3 consists of 15 residues. Germline values: CDR1 SGHRS, CDR2 YFSETQ. The V end lost 5 bases, the J end lost 8 bases, and 22 bases lay between the germline ends. The CDR3, as DNA: TGCGCCAGCAGTCCCGGCCAGCAGGGGCCGATGGGCTACACCTTC. This gives the protein CASSPGQQGPMGYTF.

V and J are TRBV9 and TRBJ2-7; 8 nucleotides align to TRBD2. There are 16 residues in the CDR3. J was trimmed by 3 bases and V by 0 bases; bases with no gene match: 8. Germline CDR1 is SGDLS and CDR2 is YYNGEE. CDR3 sequence (DNA): TGTGCCAGCAGCGTAGGGTCCCCGGGACTAGTCTACGAGCAGTACTTC. Protein: CASSVGSPGLVYEQYF.

Comment on this clone: Different DNA sequences within this sample yield the same CDR3. CDR3 loop: CAISESRGGYTF. DNA of the CDR3: TGTGCCATCAGTGAGTCGCGGGGGGGCTACACCTTC. The gene calls are TRBV10-3 and TRBJ1-2; the D gene is possibly TRBD1 (5 bases). CDR1 and CDR2 from the germline V gene are ENHRY and SYGVKD. The CDR3 length is 12 residues. Trimming removed 0 bases from V and 8 bases from J, with 7 bases in between.

This sequence joins TRBV6-2 or TRBV6-3 and TRBJ1-1; D remains ambiguous. Germline values: CDR1 MNHEY, CDR2 SVGEGT. V dropped 5 bases and J dropped 0 bases, with 10 bases sitting between them. This CDR3 comprises 14 residues. This CDR3 is CASSPHLMNTEAFF. The CDR3 DNA is TGTGCCAGCAGTCCACACCTTATGAACACTGAAGCTTTCTTT.

The chain employs TRBV3-1 (or the pseudogene TRBV3-2) and TRBJ1-1; no clear D. V gave up 1 base and J gave up 12 bases, with 15 bases separating them. The CDR3 loop spans 13 amino acids. Per germline, CDR1 LGHDT and CDR2 YNNKEL (reference sequence). Here the CDR3 reads CASSQVEGSGTFF. The CDR3 nucleotides are TGTGCCAGCAGCCAAGTTGAAGGGTCCGGGACTTTCTTT.

The chain uses TRBV5-1 and TRBJ2-1; perhaps TRBD2 as D (5 bases). Trimming removed 0 bases from V and 8 bases from J, with 9 bases in between. Germline V CDR1 and CDR2: SGHRS, YFSETQ. The CDR3 consists of 13 residues. The CDR3 spells CASSLVRGYEQFF. CDR3 in DNA: TGCGCCAGCAGCTTGGTACGGGGTTATGAGCAGTTCTTC.

This rearrangement joins TRBV30 to TRBJ1-1, with 8 bases lining up with TRBD1. The CDR3 is made up of 13 amino acids. Germline V gives CDR1 GTSNPN, CDR2 SVGIG (reference sequence). The ends lost 4 bases at V and 8 bases at J; junction bases unmatched: 9. The CDR3 region has the DNA TGTGCCTGGAAAGGTGTCCAGGGGGCCGAAGCTTTCTTT. It codes for CAWKGVQGAEAFF.

V gene TRBV5-1 combines with J gene TRBJ1-5, with TRBD1 matching over 7 bases. This CDR3 is built from 15 residues. V lost 0 bases to trimming and J lost 2 bases; unmatched junction nucleotides: 2. Per the germline V gene, CDR1 is SGHRS and CDR2 is YFSETQ. The CDR3 DNA reads TGCGCCAGCAGCTTGGGACAGGGTGGCAATCAGCCCCAGCATTTT. Translated: CASSLGQGGNQPQHF.

J is TRBJ2-7 and V is TRBV9; D ambiguous. The CDR3 runs 12 residues. The V gene's germline CDR1 is SGDLS and CDR2 YYNGEE. V gave up 4 bases and J gave up 5 bases, with 10 bases separating them. In DNA, the CDR3 is TGTGCCAGCAGCCCCCATCCCAACGAGCAGTACTTC. This encodes CASSPHPNEQYF.

The chain is built from TRBV18 and TRBJ2-7, with 8 bases identical to TRBD1. Germline V gene lookup returns CDR1 KGHSH and CDR2 LQKENI. V lost 1 base, J lost 3 bases, and 5 bases stayed unmatched. The CDR3 spans 15 residues. Here the CDR3 reads CASSPLQGAIYEQYF. The CDR3 DNA reads TGTGCCAGCTCACCACTCCAGGGGGCGATCTACGAGCAGTACTTC.

The V gene is TRBV11-3, the J gene TRBJ2-2; TRBD2 is a possible D gene (5 bases). The CDR3 contains 12 residues. V was clipped by 4 bases and J by 6 bases, with 6 bases between them. Germline lookup yields CDR1 SGHNT and CDR2 YENEEA. In DNA form, the CDR3 reads TGTGCCAGCAGCTCGGAGGCCGGGGAGCTGTTTTTT. It encodes CASSSEAGELFF.

The table lists this clone with a few counts. The chain couples TRBV2 to TRBJ1-5; the match to TRBD1 covers 8 bases. This CDR3 comprises 15 residues. The germline CDR1 and CDR2 sequences are SNHLY and FYNNEI. Trimming took 5 bases from V and 5 from J; bases not matched to a gene: 8. CDR3 region: CASSTDRGGHQPQHF. The CDR3 DNA sequence: TGTGCCAGCAGTACCGACAGGGGAGGGCATCAGCCCCAGCATTTT.

The chain is built from TRBV30 and TRBJ1-2; TRBD1 matches at 8 bases. CDR1 and CDR2 (germline): GTSNPN, SVGIG (reference sequence). The CDR3 loop spans 12 amino acids. With V trimmed by 5 bases and J by 4 bases, 3 bases remained unmatched. CDR3 in amino acids: CAWDRGGYGYTF. For the CDR3, the DNA is TGTGCCTGGGACAGGGGTGGCTATGGCTACACCTTC. Using reference TRBV30 and TRBJ1-2 for the parts outside the CDR3, the full variable domain is SQTIHQWPATLVQPVGSPLSLECTVEGTSNPNLYWYRQAAGRGLQLLFYSVGIGQISSEVPQNLSASRPQDRQFILSSKKLLLSDSGFYLCAWDRGGYGYTFGSGTRLTVV.

This chain joins TRBV10-3 and TRBJ1-2, with D uncertain. CDR3 length: 12 amino acids. Trimming took off 2 bases at V and 8 bases at J, with 9 bases between the two ends. CDR1 is ENHRY and CDR2 is SYGVKD in the germline V gene. The CDR3, as DNA: TGTGCCATCAGTGAGGCCCGAGAAGGCTACACCTTC. Translated: CAISEAREGYTF.

The chain carries TRBV4-2 and TRBJ1-6; tentative D call: TRBD1 (6 bases). Germline CDR1 and CDR2: LGHNA and YNFKEQ. The CDR3 contains 14 residues. Trimming took off 4 bases at V and 10 bases at J, with 14 bases between the two ends. The CDR3 region is CASSRGEGQSPLHF. The CDR3, as DNA: TGTGCCAGCAGCCGGGGAGAGGGACAATCACCCCTCCACTTT.

V gene TRBV19 combines with J gene TRBJ2-4, with 8 bases aligning to TRBD2. CDR1 LNHDA and CDR2 SQIVND come from the germline V gene (reference sequence). The CDR3 sequence is 15 residues long. V was clipped by 5 bases and J by 5 bases; unmatched bases: 8. This CDR3 is CASSVMGREENIQYF. CDR3 DNA: TGTGCCAGTAGTGTAATGGGGCGGGAGGAAAACATTCAGTACTTC. Filled out from reference TRBV19 and TRBJ2-4, the complete variable domain reads DGGITQSPKYLFRKEGQNVTLSCEQNLNHDAMYWYRQDPGQGLRLIYYSQIVNDFQKGDIAEGYSVSREKKESFPLTVTSAQKNPTAFYLCASSVMGREENIQYFGAGTRLSVL.

This clone was recorded a few times. The chain is built from TRBV7-9 and TRBJ2-1, with 8 bases matching TRBD1. Losses at the gene ends were 5 bases for V and 4 bases for J; bases not matched to a gene: 7. This CDR3 is built from 15 residues. Germline V gene lookup returns CDR1 SEHNR and CDR2 FQNEAQ (reference sequence). In nucleotides, the CDR3 is TGTGCCAGCAGCCCGGGACAGGCCGAGTACAATGAGCAGTTCTTC. It specifies CASSPGQAEYNEQFF.